This T cell receptor (beta chain) came from a study of T cell repertoires in cytomegalovirus infection. For the study at large: Public signatures in TCR beta pointed to CMV infection and matching HLA type. Study-level findings and limits: Dominating the ex vivo response were TCR beta clonotypes that were CMV-specific and HLA-C-restricted. There were carriers of CMV plus the relevant HLA, and cumulative public TCR beta family frequency identified them.

TCRdb processed the reads anew with MiXCR; each CDR3 protein has one entry. Of more than 150,000 distinct CDR3 sequences in the sample, approximately 30% were seen once. CDR3 length equals 13 residues. Germline lookup yields CDR1 MNHEY and CDR2 SVGAGI. Trimming took 6 bases from V and 4 from J, leaving 12 bases between them. There are a few counts of this clonotype. Its antigen is still unknown. This clonotype was obtained from a human donor in good health (CMV status not recorded). Some clones in this sample may be carry-over from other donors' samples. Sequenced: PBMCs. The genes are TRBV6-5 and TRBJ1-1; unclear D gene. The CDR3 is CASSPIVPTEAFF. The CDR3, as DNA: TGTGCCAGCAGCCCCATTGTACCCACTGAAGCTTTCTTT.